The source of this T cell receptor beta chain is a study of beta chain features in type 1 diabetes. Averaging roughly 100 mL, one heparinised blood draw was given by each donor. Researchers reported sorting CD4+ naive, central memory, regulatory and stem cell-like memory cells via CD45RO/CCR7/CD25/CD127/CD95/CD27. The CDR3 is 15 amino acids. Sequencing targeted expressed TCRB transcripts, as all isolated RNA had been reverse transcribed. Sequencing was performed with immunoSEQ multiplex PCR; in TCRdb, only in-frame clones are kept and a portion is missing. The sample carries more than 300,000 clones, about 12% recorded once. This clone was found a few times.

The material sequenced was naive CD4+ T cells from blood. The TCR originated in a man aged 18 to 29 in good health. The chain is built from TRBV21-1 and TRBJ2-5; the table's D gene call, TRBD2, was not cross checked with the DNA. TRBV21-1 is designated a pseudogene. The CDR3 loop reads CAQKKGAGRVKTQYF. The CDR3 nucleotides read TGTGCCCAGAAAAAGGGTGCCGGGAGGGTCAAGACCCAGTACTTC.